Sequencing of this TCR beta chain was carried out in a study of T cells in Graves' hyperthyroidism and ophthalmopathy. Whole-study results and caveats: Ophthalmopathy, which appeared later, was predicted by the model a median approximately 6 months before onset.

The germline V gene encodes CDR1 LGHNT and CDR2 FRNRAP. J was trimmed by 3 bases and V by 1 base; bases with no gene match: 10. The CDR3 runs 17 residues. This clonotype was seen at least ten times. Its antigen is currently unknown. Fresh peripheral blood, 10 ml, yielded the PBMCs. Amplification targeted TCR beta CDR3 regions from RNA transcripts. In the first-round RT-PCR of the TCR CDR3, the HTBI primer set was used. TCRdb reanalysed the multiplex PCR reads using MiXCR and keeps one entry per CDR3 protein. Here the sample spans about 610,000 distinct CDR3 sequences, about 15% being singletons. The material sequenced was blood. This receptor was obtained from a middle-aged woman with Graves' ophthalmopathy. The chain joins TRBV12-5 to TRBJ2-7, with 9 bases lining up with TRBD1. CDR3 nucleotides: TGTGCTAGTGGTTTGGAAATAACCACGGACAGGGGCTACGAGCAGTACTTC. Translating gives CASGLEITTDRGYEQYF. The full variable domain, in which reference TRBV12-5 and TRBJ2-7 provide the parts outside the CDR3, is DARVTQTPRHKVTEMGQEVTMRCQPILGHNTVFWYRQTMMQGLELLAYFRNRAPLDDSGMPKDRFSAEMPDATLATLKIQPSEPRDSAVYFCASGLEITTDRGYEQYFGPGTRLTVT.